This entry is about one TCR beta chain. Antigen unknown. With V trimmed by 5 bases and J by 2 bases, 3 bases remained unmatched. This CDR3 is built from 14 residues. CDR1 is SGHAT, CDR2 FQNNGV, per germline. Treatment meaning: roughly ten-day PBMC culture with coronavirus spike peptide pools or control peptides (ViraFEST assay). Peptide pools at roughly 10 ug/ml and IL-2 at approximately 10 IU/ml were added to cultures of under 2.5 million PBMCs per well. Cultured CD4+ T-cell DNA underwent Oncomine TCR Beta short-read sequencing. Each CDR3 protein is one row after TCRdb ran MiXCR on the PCR reads. Counted here are 7,000 to 9,500 distinct CDR3 sequences, 60% occurring once; the ten biggest clones make up roughly a sixth. The data were obtained in a study of vaccination and CD4 T cells after COVID-19. The wider study: Convalescents were six males and four females, two of them Hispanic. Investigators drew the post-COVID samples a median approximately 100 days after diagnosis, with a range of 35 to 161. Cells were stimulated with overlapping spike peptides from SARS-CoV-2, HCoV-NL63, HCoV-OC43 and HCoV-229E.

The V gene is TRBV11-2, the J gene TRBJ2-7; 10 positions agree with TRBD2. The TCR originated in a human donor with COVID-19. The specimen was cultured CD4+ T cells from blood, collected after SARS-CoV-2 vaccination. The CDR3 here is CASSVSGGAYEQYF. CDR3 coding DNA: TGTGCCAGCAGCGTAAGCGGGGGGGCCTACGAGCAGTACTTC.